One sample yielded the 23 T cell receptor beta chains listed below, sequenced in a study of T cell repertoires in cytomegalovirus infection. TCRdb ran MiXCR on the reads and lists one entry per CDR3 protein. The sample has 300,000 to 400,000 distinct CDR3 sequences; around a quarter are singletons. What these receptors recognize is not known. The input for sequencing was cultured PBMCs, taken from culture after CMV antigen stimulation. The receptors derive from a human donor in good health (CMV status not recorded). Some clones in this sample may be carry-over from other donors' samples.

The chain recombines TRBV6-1 with TRBJ2-3; D ambiguous. The V end lost 2 bases, the J end lost 4 bases, and 7 bases lay between the germline ends. CDR3 size: 13 residues. Germline lookup yields CDR1 MNHNS and CDR2 SASEGT. The DNA of the CDR3 is TGTGCCAGCAGTGAAAACTATGCAGATACGCAGTATTTT. It is translated as CASSENYADTQYF.

A few counts support this clonotype. The V call is TRBV27, the J call TRBJ2-7; 9 bases are a match to TRBD2. Germline lookup yields CDR1 MNHEY and CDR2 SMNVEV (reference sequence). CDR3 length: 14 residues. V gave up 2 bases and J gave up 6 bases; unmatched junction bases: 5. The CDR3 loop is CASSLIAGAAEQYF. The CDR3 DNA follows: TGTGCCAGCAGTTTAATAGCGGGAGCGGCCGAGCAGTACTTC.

J is TRBJ2-7 and V is TRBV7-8; tentatively, D is TRBD1 or TRBD2 (5 bases each). V shed 6 bases and J shed 7 bases, with 19 bases lying between them. CDR1 and CDR2 (germline): SGHVS, FQNEAQ. The CDR3 consists of 14 residues. DNA of the CDR3: TGTGCCAGCAGTTCCACTGGGGGAGTTCTTGAGCAGTACGTC. Translating it yields CASSSTGGVLEQYV.

This clonotype was recorded a few times. J is TRBJ2-7 and V is TRBV27; 7 bases align to TRBD1. Looked up from germline, CDR1 is MNHEY and CDR2 is SMNVEV (reference sequence). CDR3 length: 15 amino acids. V shed 6 bases, J shed 0 bases, and the junction held 8 bases outside the gene matches. CDR3 DNA sequence: TGTGCCAGCAGACGGGACAGATTTATCTCCTACGAGCAGTACTTC. This translates into CASRRDRFISYEQYF.

This clonotype was counted only a few times. The CDR3 region is CASREGRGMNTEAFF. Here the CDR3 DNA reads TGTGCCAGTAGAGAAGGACGGGGAATGAACACTGAAGCTTTCTTT. This sequence joins TRBV19 and TRBJ1-1; no clear D. Between the trimmed V and J ends, which lost 6 bases and 0 bases, there was a span of 14 bases. CDR1 is LNHDA and CDR2 is SQIVND in the germline V gene (reference sequence). CDR3 size: 15 residues.

The chain is built from TRBV20-1 and TRBJ1-4; D gene unclear. This CDR3 has 14 amino acids. The germline V and J ends were trimmed by 4 bases and 0 bases, with 9 bases remaining between them. Germline assignment: CDR1 DFQATT and CDR2 SNEGSKA (reference sequence). Here the CDR3 DNA reads TGCAGTGCTATGCAGCCCCCAACTAATGAAAAACTGTTTTTT. Residues: CSAMQPPTNEKLFF.

The chain combines TRBV24-1 with TRBJ2-7, with D possibly matching TRBD1 (5 bases). V was pared by 5 bases and J by 5 bases, with 9 bases between. CDR1 is KGHDR, CDR2 SFDVKD, per germline. The CDR3 has 12 amino acids. The CDR3 sequence: CATSVQGNEQYF. The CDR3, as DNA: TGTGCCACCAGTGTCCAGGGCAACGAGCAGTACTTC.

Worth noting for this clonotype: An end of the junction differs from the germline gene, which may be a read error. The genes are TRBV2 and TRBJ1-1; 7 bases fit TRBD1. The germline gives CDR1 SNHLY, CDR2 FYNNEI. There are 15 residues in the CDR3. CDR3 sequence: CASSEDRVGDTEAFF. The DNA of the CDR3 is TGTGCCAGCAGCGAAGACAGGGTCGGGGACACTGAAGCTTTCTTT.

The rearrangement links TRBV10-3 to TRBJ1-5; TRBD1 agrees at 7 bases. Germline CDR1 ENHRY, CDR2 SYGVKD. After removal of 3 bases from V and 3 bases from J, the junction contained 5 bases not matched to a gene. This CDR3 contains 15 residues. This CDR3 is CAISDEGAVNQPQHF. CDR3 coding DNA: TGTGCCATCAGTGACGAGGGGGCCGTCAATCAGCCCCAGCATTTT.

The chain employs TRBV6-6 and TRBJ2-7, with unresolved D. The CDR3 has 13 residues. V was shortened by 5 bases and J by 6 bases, with 14 bases between the two germline ends. Looked up from germline, CDR1 is MNHNY and CDR2 is SVGAGI (reference sequence). The CDR3 bases are TGTGCCAGCAGTGGCGGCCCTTCAGGCGAGCAGTACTTC. Amino acid sequence: CASSGGPSGEQYF.

Remarks on this clonotype: One end of the junction fails to match germline, which may point to a read error. V gene TRBV6-2 or TRBV6-3 combines with J gene TRBJ2-5, with D possibly called TRBD1 or TRBD2 (5 bases each). The CDR3 contains 15 residues. Germline V lookup: CDR1 MNHEY, CDR2 SVGEGT. CDR3 region: CANSGPGLGLETQYF. CDR3 bases: TGTGCCAACAGTGGGCCGGGGCTCGGTCTGGAGACCCAGTACTTC.

This clonotype has at least ten counts. The genes are TRBV7-2 and TRBJ2-4; 8 bases are shared with TRBD2. This CDR3 contains 19 residues. J was trimmed by 1 base and V by 1 base; bases with no gene match: 12. Per the germline V gene, CDR1 is SGHTA and CDR2 is FQGNSA. The chain's CDR3 is CASSLEATSALVAKNIQYF. CDR3 sequence (DNA): TGTGCCAGCAGCTTAGAGGCGACTAGCGCTCTGGTGGCCAAAAACATTCAGTACTTC. The full variable domain, completed using reference TRBV7-2 and TRBJ2-4, is GAGVSQSPSNKVTEKGKDVELRCDPISGHTALYWYRQSLGQGLEFLIYFQGNSAPDKSGLPSDRFSAERTGGSVSTLTIQRTQQEDSAVYLCASSLEATSALVAKNIQYFGAGTRLSVL.

CDR3 sequence reads: CSAYRDRPPPRELFF. Here the CDR3 DNA reads TGCAGTGCTTACCGGGACAGGCCCCCCCCGCGGGAGCTGTTTTTT. The V and J genes are TRBV20-1 and TRBJ2-2; 8 positions match TRBD1. The CDR3 length is 15 residues. With V trimmed by 5 bases and J by 9 bases, 14 bases remained unmatched. Germline CDR1 reads DFQATT; CDR2 reads SNEGSKA (reference sequence).

CDR3 amino acids: CASSSSGLAGAGELFF. Written as DNA, the CDR3 is TGTGCCAGCAGTTCCTCCGGACTAGCGGGAGCCGGGGAGCTGTTTTTT. The chain uses TRBV6-5 and TRBJ2-2; 13 bases map to TRBD2. V lost 4 bases, J lost 6 bases, and 5 bases stayed unmatched. In germline, CDR1 is MNHEY, CDR2 SVGAGI. The CDR3 is made up of 16 amino acids.

The V gene is TRBV6-6, the J gene TRBJ1-2; 7 positions match TRBD1. V shed 6 bases and J 6 bases; nucleotides not matched to a gene: 16. The CDR3 is made up of 16 amino acids. The germline gives CDR1 MNHNY, CDR2 SVGAGI (reference sequence). The CDR3 DNA is TGTGCCAGCAGGCGCCCACAGGGGCAGGGGAGCCATGGCTACACCTTC. Translating it yields CASRRPQGQGSHGYTF.

The rearrangement links TRBV13 to TRBJ2-2, with unresolved D. Germline-derived CDR1 and CDR2 are PRHDT and FYEKMQ (reference sequence). Trimming removed 4 bases at V and 8 bases at J, with 14 bases between. This CDR3 contains 14 residues. CDR3 sequence (DNA): TGTGCCAGCAGCTACCGGACCCCCGTGGGGGAGCTGTTTTTT. Amino acids: CASSYRTPVGELFF.

This clonotype was detected only a few times. V gene TRBV28 combines with J gene TRBJ1-1, with D uncertain. Germline lookup yields CDR1 MDHEN and CDR2 SYDVKM. Trimming took 11 bases from V and 0 from J, leaving 16 bases between them. This CDR3 is 14 amino acids long. The CDR3 loop reads CAVSYGHMNTEAFF. The DNA of the CDR3 is TGTGCCGTTTCGTATGGCCACATGAACACTGAAGCTTTCTTT.

The table lists this clonotype with a few counts. The chain's CDR3 is CASSIGRVNTEAFF. Written as DNA, the CDR3 is TGTGCCAGTAGTATTGGCAGGGTGAACACTGAAGCTTTCTTT. The chain links TRBV19 to TRBJ1-1, with a tentative D call TRBD1 (5 bases). The germline V gene encodes CDR1 LNHDA and CDR2 SQIVND (reference sequence). V was shortened by 3 bases and J by 0 bases, with 8 bases between the two germline ends. The CDR3 runs 14 residues.

The J gene is TRBJ1-2, the V gene TRBV28; 7 nucleotides agree with TRBD1. This CDR3 region has 14 residues. The V and J ends lost 2 bases and 6 bases, in that order; junction bases with no gene match: 6. CDR1 and CDR2 (germline): MDHEN, SYDVKM. CDR3 DNA sequence: TGTGCCAGCAGTTTAGTAGACAGGGAGAATGGCTACACCTTC. Its protein product is CASSLVDRENGYTF.

The chain carries TRBV11-2 and TRBJ2-1; D perhaps matches TRBD1 (6 bases). The germline V gene encodes CDR1 SGHAT and CDR2 FQNNGV. The V gene lost 5 bases and the J gene lost 5 bases, with 22 bases spanning the gap. This CDR3 has 17 amino acids. The CDR3: CASSQRPGTLSDNEQFF. CDR3 nucleotides: TGTGCCAGCAGCCAACGCCCGGGGACACTTAGTGACAATGAGCAGTTCTTC. Filled out from reference TRBV11-2 and TRBJ2-1, the complete variable domain reads EAGVAQSPRYKIIEKRQSVAFWCNPISGHATLYWYQQILGQGPKLLIQFQNNGVVDDSQLPKDRFSAERLKGVDSTLKIQPAKLEDSAVYLCASSQRPGTLSDNEQFFGPGTRLTVL.

The chain has TRBV6-1 and TRBJ2-4; maybe TRBD1 (6 bases). Germline V CDR1 and CDR2: MNHNS, SASEGT. There are 16 residues in the CDR3. Trimming removed 5 bases at V and 6 bases at J, with 20 bases between. CDR3 protein: CASSTGSGPPLNIQYF. Written as DNA, the CDR3 is TGTGCCAGCAGTACAGGGTCTGGACCCCCGTTAAACATTCAGTACTTC.

This clonotype was counted once. This sequence joins TRBV5-8 and TRBJ2-5, with a weak D call TRBD2 (6 bases). V was shortened by 3 bases and J by 1 base, with 16 bases between the two germline ends. The length of the CDR3 is 16 residues. Germline loops: CDR1 SGHTS, CDR2 YDEGEE. CDR3 sequence: CASSSGLFTSQETQYF. Here the CDR3 DNA reads TGTGCCAGCAGCTCGGGACTGTTCACCTCCCAAGAGACCCAGTACTTC.

The J gene is TRBJ2-1, the V gene TRBV6-1; no clear D gene. The CDR3 has 10 amino acids. CDR1 and CDR2 from the germline V gene are MNHNS and SASEGT. V lost 11 bases and J 8 bases, leaving 10 bases between the germline ends. The CDR3 sequence is CASGIYEQFF. CDR3 nucleotide sequence: TGTGCCTCCGGTATTTATGAGCAGTTCTTC.